This TCR beta chain was recovered during a study of shared clonotypes between healthy human individuals. V was shortened by 4 bases and J by 4 bases, with 13 bases between the two germline ends. There are 14 residues in the CDR3. Per germline, CDR1 MNHEY and CDR2 SMNVEV (reference sequence). Sequencing was performed with immunoSEQ multiplex PCR; in TCRdb, only in-frame clones are kept and a portion is missing. The sample contains roughly 700,000 clones, under 80% of which appear only once. The chain couples TRBV27 to TRBJ1-1; D is unresolved. The sample taken for sequencing was memory CD4+ T cells sorted from blood. Described subset: CD45RA-negative fraction. This receptor was identified in a woman between 25 and 40 years old in good health. The CDR3: CASSSFGFGTEAFF. The CDR3 DNA is TGTGCCAGCAGTTCATTCGGGTTTGGCACTGAAGCTTTCTTT.